This entry lists 5 T cell receptor beta chains sequenced from one sample in a study of cytomegalovirus exposure and HLA in healthy donors. A multiplex PCR was run with 60 Vbeta primers and 13 Jbeta primers. Assay: immunoSEQ multiplex PCR; the TCRdb copy retains only in-frame clones and omits some. The data show roughly 100,000 clones, with 75% seen just once and under 11% held by the top ten. Source material: PBMCs. The origin of the receptors is a man aged 50 or older in good health and CMV-seronegative.

The V gene is TRBV28, the J gene TRBJ1-5; 10 bases fit TRBD1. CDR3 length: 15 residues. Trimming took 6 bases from V and 6 from J; bases not matched to a gene: 8. Germline CDR1 and CDR2: MDHEN and SYDVKM. This CDR3 is CASRPKDRGGQPQHF. The CDR3 DNA is TGTGCCAGCAGGCCAAAGGACAGGGGGGGTCAGCCCCAGCATTTT.

This clone was counted a single time. The V and J genes are TRBV6-1 and TRBJ2-7; 11 bases line up with TRBD1. The CDR3 runs to 14 residues. The V and J ends lost 6 bases and 4 bases, in that order; junction bases with no gene match: 5. Germline loops: CDR1 MNHNS, CDR2 SASEGT. The chain's CDR3 is CASSRGQGAYEQYF. In nucleotides, the CDR3 is TGTGCCAGCAGCCGAGGACAGGGGGCTTACGAGCAGTACTTC.

This clone appeared once. This rearrangement joins TRBV6-1 to TRBJ2-3; the D gene is possibly TRBD2 (6 bases). V was shortened by 8 bases and J by 5 bases, with 14 bases between the two germline ends. The CDR3 has 13 amino acids. Germline values: CDR1 MNHNS, CDR2 SASEGT. In nucleotides, the CDR3 is TGTGCCAGCGTCCGGGAGTTTAGAGATACGCAGTATTTT. Translated: CASVREFRDTQYF.

The chain combines TRBV28 with TRBJ2-5, with 8 nucleotides matching TRBD1. J gave up 5 bases and V 3 bases, and 8 bases lay outside the gene matches. Germline assignment: CDR1 MDHEN and CDR2 SYDVKM. The CDR3 has 15 amino acids. The CDR3 here is CASSLRQGAAETQYF. CDR3 coding DNA: TGTGCCAGCAGTTTGAGGCAGGGGGCAGCGGAGACCCAGTACTTC.

There are a few counts of this clone. J is TRBJ2-1 and V is TRBV6-6, with TRBD2 matching over 13 bases. J lost 8 bases, V lost 5 bases, and 6 bases had no gene match. In germline, CDR1 is MNHNY, CDR2 SVGAGI (reference sequence). The CDR3 is made up of 15 amino acids. CDR3 sequence reads: CASSPTSGGGYEQFF. The CDR3 DNA is TGTGCCAGCAGTCCTACTAGCGGGGGGGGGTATGAGCAGTTCTTC.